What follows describes a single TCR beta chain. Its antigen is unidentified. This CDR3 has 15 residues. Trimming removed 4 bases from V and 4 bases from J; junction bases left unmatched: 7. This entry comes from a study of cytomegalovirus exposure and HLA in healthy donors. Study-level points and caveats: In vitro confirmation showed three CMV-associated chains to be CMV antigen specific. The study labeled 170 or so TCR beta chains cytomegalovirus-associated. High specificity and sensitivity for cytomegalovirus status were reported for the classifier. TCR clusters originating in the first cohort tended to co-occur in the approximately 130 validation repertoires, according to a later analysis.

Repertoires were generated with immunoSEQ multiplex PCR, while TCRdb's copy carries only in-frame clones and drops some. The sample lists roughly 150,000 clones; 96% were seen once. The receptor's source is a woman aged 18-29 years in good health and CMV-seronegative. The chain couples TRBV23-1 to TRBJ1-5; 7 bases are a match to TRBD1. TRBV23-1 is annotated as an ORF whose role is uncertain. Sequences were obtained from PBMCs. CDR3 amino acids: CASSRATGTNQPQHF. DNA of the CDR3: TGCGCCAGCAGTCGAGCGACAGGGACTAATCAGCCCCAGCATTTT.